Below, 21 T cell receptor beta chains from the same sample are listed, as sequenced in a study of regulatory T cells in long-lasting Graves disease. The time point: persistent/refractory GD, antithyroid drugs over 5 years with positive TRAb. Isolated PBMC RNA provided the starting material for the TCR library. Library construction for TCR beta used iRepertoire HTBI primers and Arm-PCR of CDR3 regions. MiXCR, run by TCRdb on the multiplex PCR reads, gives a single entry per CDR3 protein. The repertoire includes a few hundred thousand distinct CDR3 sequences, around a fifth of them detected once, and less than 9% sits in the top ten. The source material was peripheral blood mononuclear cells (PBMCs), sampled when the disease was refractory, from a patient treated with antithyroid drugs. Receptor source: a female donor with Graves disease.

Remarks on this clonotype: A far larger clone is only one base removed, so a read error is likely. The rearrangement joins TRBV7-8 to TRBJ1-5; D call uncertain. The CDR3 is made up of 12 amino acids. Looked up from germline, CDR1 is SGHVS and CDR2 is FQNEAQ. The DNA of the CDR3 is TGTGCCAGCGGCTTACCGCCCCAGCCCCAGCATTTT. This codes for CASGLPPQPQHF.

The chain is built from TRBV7-9 and TRBJ2-7, with D perhaps matching TRBD1 (5 bases). Trimming pared 3 bases from V and 4 bases from J, leaving 10 bases between. The V gene's germline CDR1 is SEHNR and CDR2 FQNEAQ (reference sequence). The CDR3 length is 13 residues. The CDR3 DNA is TGTGCCAGCAGCTTGGGTAACAGGTACGAGCAGTACTTC. Translation gives CASSLGNRYEQYF.

In nucleotides, the CDR3 is TGCAGTGCTAGAGATCGAGGGAATGAAGAAGAGACCCAGTACTTC. Amino acid sequence: CSARDRGNEEETQYF. V usage is TRBV20-1 and J usage is TRBJ2-5, with D perhaps TRBD2 (5 bases). Germline V gene sequence: CDR1 DFQATT, CDR2 SNEGSKA (reference sequence). This CDR3 region has 15 residues. V dropped 0 bases and J dropped 3 bases, with 14 bases sitting between them.

This clonotype was counted at least ten times. The chain has TRBV28 and TRBJ2-7, with a possible D match to TRBD1 (6 bases). This CDR3 has 17 residues. The ends were cut back, 4 bases at V and 0 bases at J, with 19 bases in the middle. The germline gives CDR1 MDHEN, CDR2 SYDVKM. CDR3 loop: CASSSLDSKGTSYEQYF. The DNA of the CDR3 is TGTGCCAGCAGTTCCCTGGACAGTAAAGGGACCTCCTACGAGCAGTACTTC. Complete variable domain (other parts from reference TRBV28 and TRBJ2-7): DVKVTQSSRYLVKRTGEKVFLECVQDMDHENMFWYRQDPGLGLRLIYFSYDVKMKEKGDIPEGYSVSREKKERFSLILESASTNQTSMYLCASSSLDSKGTSYEQYFGPGTRLTVT.

This clonotype was seen many times. The V call is TRBV2, the J call TRBJ2-5; D possibly uses TRBD1 or TRBD2 (5 bases each). This CDR3 contains 13 residues. In germline, CDR1 is SNHLY, CDR2 FYNNEI. Trimming shortened V by 6 bases and J by 4 bases, and 12 bases separated the two germline ends. Here the CDR3 DNA reads TGTGCCAGCAGCGTAGCGAGGGGAGAGACCCAGTACTTC. Translated: CASSVARGETQYF.

There are a few counts of this clonotype. V is TRBV11-2 and J is TRBJ2-6; 11 nucleotides line up with TRBD1. The V and J ends lost 5 bases and 0 bases, in that order; junction bases with no gene match: 6. The CDR3 extends over 18 amino acids. Germline CDR1 reads SGHAT; CDR2 reads FQNNGV. CDR3 in DNA: TGTGCCAGCAGCATGCCCGGGACAGGGGGCTCTGGGGCCAACGTCCTGACTTTC. Its protein product is CASSMPGTGGSGANVLTF. The full variable domain, completed using reference TRBV11-2 and TRBJ2-6, is EAGVAQSPRYKIIEKRQSVAFWCNPISGHATLYWYQQILGQGPKLLIQFQNNGVVDDSQLPKDRFSAERLKGVDSTLKIQPAKLEDSAVYLCASSMPGTGGSGANVLTFGAGSRLTVL.

This clonotype was seen more than once but under ten times. V gene TRBV10-3 combines with J gene TRBJ1-5, with D uncertain. V was cut by 11 bases and J by 2 bases, with 16 bases left in between. Germline CDR1 ENHRY, CDR2 SYGVKD. CDR3 length: 14 residues. This chain's CDR3 is CASKAGEGNQPQHF. In nucleotides, the CDR3 is TGTGCCTCAAAAGCTGGGGAAGGCAATCAGCCCCAGCATTTT.

CDR3 sequence: CASSHGSVNYGYTF. CDR3 DNA: TGTGCCAGCAGCCACGGGAGCGTTAACTATGGCTACACCTTC. The gene calls are TRBV3-1 and TRBJ1-2; D remains unclear. Looked up from germline, CDR1 is LGHDT and CDR2 is YNNKEL (reference sequence). Deletions cut 3 bases from V and 1 base from J, with 9 bases between. CDR3 length: 14 residues.

This clonotype has a handful of counts. The J gene is TRBJ1-6, the V gene TRBV19, with D uncertain. The germline gives CDR1 LNHDA, CDR2 SQIVND (reference sequence). CDR3 length equals 14 residues. The germline V and J ends were trimmed by 5 bases and 10 bases, with 15 bases remaining between them. CDR3 loop: CASSPRKERSPLHF. The DNA for the CDR3 is TGTGCCAGTAGTCCGAGGAAGGAAAGATCACCCCTCCACTTT. The entire variable domain, with the rest obtained from reference TRBV19 and TRBJ1-6, is as follows: DGGITQSPKYLFRKEGQNVTLSCEQNLNHDAMYWYRQDPGQGLRLIYYSQIVNDFQKGDIAEGYSVSREKKESFPLTVTSAQKNPTAFYLCASSPRKERSPLHFGNGTRLTVT.

CDR3 sequence reads: CAITQDPDSSYEQYF. The CDR3 nucleotides read TGTGCCATCACTCAGGATCCAGATAGCTCCTACGAGCAGTACTTC. The rearrangement uses TRBV10-3 and TRBJ2-7; D uncertain. The ends were cut back, 7 bases at V and 0 bases at J, with 16 bases in the middle. The CDR3 has 15 amino acids. Germline CDR1 reads ENHRY; CDR2 reads SYGVKD.

This clonotype was picked up many times. This sequence joins TRBV11-2 and TRBJ2-4, with D possibly being TRBD1 or TRBD2 (5 bases each). Looked up from germline, CDR1 is SGHAT and CDR2 is FQNNGV. The CDR3 has 15 amino acids. V gave up 2 bases and J gave up 2 bases, with 10 bases separating them. The chain's CDR3 is CASSLSGTTKNIQYF. CDR3 sequence (DNA): TGTGCCAGCAGCTTATCCGGGACCACCAAAAACATTCAGTACTTC. Using reference TRBV11-2 and TRBJ2-4 for the parts outside the CDR3, the full variable domain is EAGVAQSPRYKIIEKRQSVAFWCNPISGHATLYWYQQILGQGPKLLIQFQNNGVVDDSQLPKDRFSAERLKGVDSTLKIQPAKLEDSAVYLCASSLSGTTKNIQYFGAGTRLSVL.

This clonotype appeared a few times. This sequence joins TRBV2 and TRBJ2-2; 8 positions agree with TRBD1. V dropped 3 bases and J dropped 6; count of bases not matched to a gene: 6. CDR3 size: 15 residues. The germline V gene has CDR1 SNHLY and CDR2 FYNNEI. CDR3 region: CASSDEAGGAGELFF. The CDR3 DNA sequence: TGTGCCAGCAGTGACGAGGCAGGGGGCGCCGGGGAGCTGTTTTTT.

This clonotype was observed a few times. The chain is built from TRBV29-1 and TRBJ2-5, with D possibly TRBD1 on 5 matching bases. The CDR3 sequence is 14 residues long. Trimming shortened V by 4 bases and J by 0 bases, and 12 bases separated the two germline ends. Germline CDR1 is SQVTM and CDR2 is ANQGSEA. The CDR3 sequence is CSVGQGGNQETQYF. The CDR3 DNA is TGCAGCGTTGGGCAGGGTGGGAACCAAGAGACCCAGTACTTC.

This clonotype turned up a few times. The chain is built from TRBV3-1 and TRBJ2-7, with D maybe TRBD2 (6 bases). The CDR3 extends over 13 amino acids. The germline V and J ends were trimmed by 1 base and 3 bases, with 7 bases remaining between them. The germline V gene has CDR1 LGHDT and CDR2 YNNKEL (reference sequence). The CDR3, as DNA: TGTGCCAGCAGCCAAGGGCGGGACTACGAGCAGTACTTC. Its translation: CASSQGRDYEQYF.

The count of this clonotype is one. With a much larger clone just one base away, this may be a read error. The final CDR3 position lacks the conserved phenylalanine or tryptophan, pointing to a likely read error. The rearrangement links TRBV28 to TRBJ2-7; D is perhaps TRBD2 (5 bases). V was pared by 6 bases and J by 4 bases, with 16 bases between. CDR3 length: 14 residues. The germline gives CDR1 MDHEN, CDR2 SYDVKM. In DNA form, the CDR3 reads TGTGCCAGCAGCCCTAGAGGGAGCCTTTACGAGCAGTACTCC. Protein sequence: CASSPRGSLYEQYS.

The chain joins TRBV9 to TRBJ2-2; D is perhaps TRBD1 (6 bases). V was pared by 0 bases and J by 7 bases, with 16 bases between. Germline V CDR1 and CDR2: SGDLS, YYNGEE. The CDR3 totals 16 residues. In DNA form, the CDR3 reads TGTGCCAGCAGCGTAGCCCAGACAGGTCACGGCGGGGAGCTGTTTTTT. This gives the protein CASSVAQTGHGGELFF. Full variable domain (missing parts from reference TRBV9 and TRBJ2-2): DSGVTQTPKHLITATGQRVTLRCSPRSGDLSVYWYQQSLDQGLQFLIQYYNGEERAKGNILERFSAQQFPDLHSELNLSSLELGDSALYFCASSVAQTGHGGELFFGEGSRLTVL.

The V gene is TRBV10-3, the J gene TRBJ1-2; no reliable D call. Germline V gene lookup returns CDR1 ENHRY and CDR2 SYGVKD. V dropped 7 bases and J dropped 8 bases, with 14 bases sitting between them. CDR3 length: 12 residues. The CDR3 loop is CAIMSGDAGYTF. The CDR3 nucleotides are TGTGCCATCATGTCAGGAGACGCGGGCTACACCTTC.

This clonotype has a handful of counts. CDR3 residues: CASREGSYNEQFF. The CDR3 DNA reads as TGTGCCAGCCGGGAGGGATCCTACAATGAGCAGTTCTTC. The rearrangement uses TRBV28 and TRBJ2-1; 8 bases agree with TRBD2. This CDR3 is 13 amino acids long. Germline loops: CDR1 MDHEN, CDR2 SYDVKM. Germline trimming cut 8 bases from V and 1 base from J; bases unmatched to any gene: 1.

This clonotype was picked up a small number of times. The chain employs TRBV7-3 and TRBJ2-6; TRBD1 or TRBD2 may be the D gene (5 bases each). Trimming stripped 5 bases from V and 11 bases from J, with 19 bases between. Germline V CDR1 and CDR2: SGHTA, FQGTGA. The CDR3 length is 15 residues. The CDR3, as DNA: TGTGCCAGCAGCAACCGGGACCCTTTCTCTGACGTCCTGACTTTC. Encoded protein: CASSNRDPFSDVLTF.

The V gene is TRBV12-3 or TRBV12-4, the J gene TRBJ2-1, with unresolved D. The CDR3 runs 16 residues. Trimming left V 1 base short and J 0 bases short, with 10 bases between. The CDR3 here is CASSLVISRSYNEQFF. DNA of the CDR3: TGTGCCAGCAGTTTAGTAATTAGCCGCTCCTACAATGAGCAGTTCTTC.

The gene calls are TRBV30 and TRBJ2-5, with D unclear. Trimming removed 2 bases at V and 4 bases at J, with 11 bases between. The CDR3 consists of 13 residues. From germline, CDR1 is GTSNPN and CDR2 SVGIG (reference sequence). The CDR3 protein is CAWSLPLAETQYF. The CDR3 DNA follows: TGTGCCTGGAGTTTGCCCCTGGCAGAGACCCAGTACTTC.